This TCR beta chain was sequenced during a study of follicular helper T cells after annual influenza vaccination. TCRB was sequenced at Survey level resolution. Measured with immunoSEQ multiplex PCR; TCRdb has only the in-frame clones, and not every one. This sample has about 6,800 clones, with around four fifths found just once. This clone showed up just once. Its cognate antigen is unknown. Findings and caveats of the study: Yearly vaccinations repeatedly recalled conserved clonotypes in ICOS+CD38+ cTfh.

The length of the CDR3 is 15 residues. CDR1 is SEHNR, CDR2 FQNEAQ, per germline (reference sequence). Losses at the gene ends were 7 bases for V and 6 bases for J; bases not matched to a gene: 7. The time point: 2015-2016 season, 7 days after influenza vaccination. Per time point, roughly 35-100 mL of blood was sampled. The source material was CXCR5- memory CD4+ T cells sorted from blood, sampled 7 days after influenza vaccination. The genes are TRBV7-9 and TRBJ2-3; 13 bases are a match to TRBD2. The TCR sequence derives from an adult who received the influenza vaccine. CDR3 amino acids: CASTDKGLAGDTQYF. The DNA of the CDR3 is TGTGCCAGCACCGATAAGGGACTAGCGGGGGATACGCAGTATTTT.